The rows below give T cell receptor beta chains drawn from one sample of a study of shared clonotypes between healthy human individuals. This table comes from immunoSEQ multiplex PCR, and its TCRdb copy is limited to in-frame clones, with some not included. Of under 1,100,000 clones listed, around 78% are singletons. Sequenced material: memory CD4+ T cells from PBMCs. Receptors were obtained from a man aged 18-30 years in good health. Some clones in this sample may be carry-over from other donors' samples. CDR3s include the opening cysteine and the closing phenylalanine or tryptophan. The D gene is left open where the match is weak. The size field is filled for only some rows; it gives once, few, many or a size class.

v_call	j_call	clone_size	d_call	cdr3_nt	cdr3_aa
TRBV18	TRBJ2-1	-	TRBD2	TGTGCCAGCTCACCACGGGGCGGGAGGGTCAACAATGAGCAGTTCTTC	CASSPRGGRVNNEQFF
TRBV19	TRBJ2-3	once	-	TGTGCCAGTAGTCTACGGGACAGCACAGATACGCAGTATTTT	CASSLRDSTDTQYF
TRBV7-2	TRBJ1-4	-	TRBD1	TGTGCCAGCAGCTTCTCCCTAGGACAGGCAAAGTCTTTTGGAGAACTGTTTTTT	CASSFSLGQAKSFGELFF
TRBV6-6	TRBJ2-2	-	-	TGTGCCAGCAGTCCAACAGGGTTGACCGGGGAGCTGTTTTTT	CASSPTGLTGELFF
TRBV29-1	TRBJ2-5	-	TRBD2	TGCAGCGTTGATAATAGGTGGCGGGAGGGCCAAGAGACCCAGTACTTC	CSVDNRWREGQETQYF
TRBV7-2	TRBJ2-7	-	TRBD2	TGTGCCAGCAGCTTAGCGGGACTAGCGGGAGACCCATACGAGCAGTACTTC	CASSLAGLAGDPYEQYF
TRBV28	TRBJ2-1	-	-	TGTGCCAGCAGTCCCTCGGGGCCTTTTAGTCGCCAGCAGTTCTTC	CASSPSGPFSRQQFF
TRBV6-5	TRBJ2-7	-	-	TGTGCCAGCAGTTTAACTCGGAACTCCTACGAGCAGTACTTC	CASSLTRNSYEQYF
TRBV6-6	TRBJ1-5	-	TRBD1	TGTGCCAGCAGTTGGGACAGCGAATATAGCAATCAGCCCCAGCATTTT	CASSWDSEYSNQPQHF
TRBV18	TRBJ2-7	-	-	TGTGCCAGCTCCTCGAAGGGCTACGACGAGCAGTACTTC	CASSSKGYDEQYF
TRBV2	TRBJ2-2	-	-	TGTGCCAGCTCCGGGGCGAGGACCGGGGAGCTGTTTTTT	CASSGARTGELFF
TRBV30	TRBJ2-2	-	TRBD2	TGTGCCTGGAGTGTAGGAGCGGGAGGGGACACCGGGGAGCTGTTTTTT	CAWSVGAGGDTGELFF
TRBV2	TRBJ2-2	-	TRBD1	TGTGCCAGCAGTGAACAGGGGGCCGGGGAGCTGTTTTTT	CASSEQGAGELFF
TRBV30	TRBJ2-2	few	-	TGTGCCTGGAGTTCACTTTCTCCCCCCACCGGGGAGCTGTTTTTT	CAWSSLSPPTGELFF
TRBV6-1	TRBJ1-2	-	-	TGTGCCAGCTCATGGGGTACAGCTAACTATGGCTACACCTTC	CASSWGTANYGYTF
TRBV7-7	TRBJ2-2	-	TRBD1	TGTGCTAGCAGCGCACAGGGGGCTGACACCGGGGAGCTGTTTTTT	CASSAQGADTGELFF
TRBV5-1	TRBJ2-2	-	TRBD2	TGCGCCAGCAGCACTGGGGGTAGCGGGATCGACACCGGGGAGCTGTTTTTT	CASSTGGSGIDTGELFF
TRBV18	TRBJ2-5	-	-	TGTGCCAGCTCACCACCCTCAACCGAAGAGACCCAGTACTTC	CASSPPSTEETQYF
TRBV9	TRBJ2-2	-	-	TGTGCCAGCAGCGGATCAGCGAACACCGGGGAGCTGTTTTTT	CASSGSANTGELFF
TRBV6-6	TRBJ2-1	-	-	TGTGCCAGCAGTTACTTGGGGGACAATGAGCAGTTCTTC	CASSYLGDNEQFF
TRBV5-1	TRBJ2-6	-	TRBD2	TGCGCCAGCAGCCGGGAGGCGCGCTCTGGGGCCAACGTCCTGACTTTC	CASSREARSGANVLTF
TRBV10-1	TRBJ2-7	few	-	TGCGCCAGCAGTGAGTCCAGACTGGGGTCGTACGAGCAGTACTTC	CASSESRLGSYEQYF
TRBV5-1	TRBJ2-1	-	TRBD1	TGCGCCAGCCTCCGGGACAGGTTACCCAATGAGCAGTTCTTC	CASLRDRLPNEQFF
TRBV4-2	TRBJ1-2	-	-	TGTGCCAGCAGCCATTCTACAGGGTGGGACTATGGCTACACCTTC	CASSHSTGWDYGYTF
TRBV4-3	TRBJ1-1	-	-	TGCGCCAGCAGCCAACTACAGGGACTGCCTGAAGCTTTCTTT	CASSQLQGLPEAFF
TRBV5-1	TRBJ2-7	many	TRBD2	TGCGCCAGCAGCTTGACTAGCGGGAGTTACGAGCAGTACTTC	CASSLTSGSYEQYF
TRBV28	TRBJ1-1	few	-	TGTGCCAGCAGTTTATGGGGGCCTCTTAACACTGAAGCTTTCTTT	CASSLWGPLNTEAFF
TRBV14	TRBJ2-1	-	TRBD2	TGTGCCAGCAGCCAAGGGAGACTAGCGGGACACAATGAGCAGTTCTTC	CASSQGRLAGHNEQFF
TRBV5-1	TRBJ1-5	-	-	TGCGCCAGCAGCCGGACCCCCAATCAGCCCCAGCATTTT	CASSRTPNQPQHF
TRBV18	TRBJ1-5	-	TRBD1	TGTGCCAGCTCACAGCGGGACAGGGCCCTTGGCCAGCCCCAGCATTTT	CASSQRDRALGQPQHF
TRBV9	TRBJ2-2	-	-	TGTGCCAGCAGTTCGAGGGGGGCGAACACCGGGGAGCTGTTTTTT	CASSSRGANTGELFF
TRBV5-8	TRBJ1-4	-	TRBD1	TGTGCCAGCAGCTTGGGAGGAACAGGGGATATGAGTGAAAAACTGTTTTTT	CASSLGGTGDMSEKLFF
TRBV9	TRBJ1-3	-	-	TGTGCCAGCAGCGGCGGAGGTGGCTCTGGAAACACCATATATTTT	CASSGGGGSGNTIYF
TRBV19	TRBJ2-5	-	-	TGTGCCAGTAGTATAGGCGGGGAGACCCAGTACTTC	CASSIGGETQYF
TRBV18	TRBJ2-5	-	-	TGTGCCAGCTCACCATTTGACAGGAAAGAGACCCAGTACTTC	CASSPFDRKETQYF
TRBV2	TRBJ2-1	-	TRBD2	TGTGCCAGCAGGTCTAGCGGGAGGGCCGTAACCGAGCAGTTCTTC	CASRSSGRAVTEQFF
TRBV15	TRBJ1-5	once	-	TGTGCCACCAGCAGAGTGGGCAGGGGCAATCAGCCCCAGCATTTT	CATSRVGRGNQPQHF
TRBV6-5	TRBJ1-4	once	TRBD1	TGTGCCAGCAGTAGGGACAGGGGTAATGAAAAACTGTTTTTT	CASSRDRGNEKLFF
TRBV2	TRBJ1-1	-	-	TGTGCCAGCAGACGGGGTGACGTCGTTGCTTTCTTT	CASRRGDVVAFF
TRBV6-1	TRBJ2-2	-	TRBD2	TGTGCCAGCAGTGCCCGTGGGGGGACTAGCGGGAGGGCCGGGGAGCTGTTTTTT	CASSARGGTSGRAGELFF
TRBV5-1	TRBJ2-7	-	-	TGCGCCAGCAGCTTGGGGTATGAGAAACCTCCCTACGAGCAGTACTTC	CASSLGYEKPPYEQYF
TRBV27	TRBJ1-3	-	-	TGTGCCAGTAATGGGACCGGTCTCTCTGGAAACACCATATATTTT	CASNGTGLSGNTIYF
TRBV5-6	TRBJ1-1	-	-	TGTGCCAGCAGCTTCGTTTTGAACACTGAAGCTTTCTTT	CASSFVLNTEAFF
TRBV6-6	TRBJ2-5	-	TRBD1	TGTGCCAGCAGGGGGGGCCAGGGGGCAGAGACCCAGTACTTC	CASRGGQGAETQYF
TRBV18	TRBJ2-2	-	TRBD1	TGTGCCAGCTCTACGGACAGGGCGGTGACCGGGGAGCTGTTTTTT	CASSTDRAVTGELFF
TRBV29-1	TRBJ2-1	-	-	TGCAGCGTGGGTTCACCCTACAATGAGCAGTTCTTC	CSVGSPYNEQFF
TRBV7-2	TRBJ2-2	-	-	TGTGCCAGCAGCTTATATCCCCCTGCCTTAGCCGGCGCCGGGGAGCTGTTTTTT	CASSLYPPALAGAGELFF
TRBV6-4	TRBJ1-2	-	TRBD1	TGTGCCAGCAGCCCAGGGGGGAATAACTATGGCTACACCTTC	CASSPGGNNYGYTF
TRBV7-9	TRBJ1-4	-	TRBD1	TGTGCCAGCAGCTTATCGACAGGGTTCAGGGATGAAAAACTGTTTTTT	CASSLSTGFRDEKLFF
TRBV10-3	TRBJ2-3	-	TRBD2	TGTGCCATCAGCCCGAGCGGGATGGGCGCAGATACGCAGTATTTT	CAISPSGMGADTQYF
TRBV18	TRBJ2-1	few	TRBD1	TGTGCCAGCTCTCCCGGGACAGGGTTCTACAATGAGCAGTTCTTC	CASSPGTGFYNEQFF
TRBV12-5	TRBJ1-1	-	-	TGTGCTAGTGGGGTAGGCACTGAAGCTTTCTTT	CASGVGTEAFF
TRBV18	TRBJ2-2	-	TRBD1	TGTGCCAGCTCAGATCGCCTAGGACAGGGACCCGGGGAGCTGTTTTTT	CASSDRLGQGPGELFF
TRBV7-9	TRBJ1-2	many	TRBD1	TGTGCCAGCAGCTTAGGGACAGGCGTCTATGGCTACACCTTC	CASSLGTGVYGYTF
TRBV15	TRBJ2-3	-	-	TGTGCCACCAGCGGCAAGGGGAGCGGGACGCAGTATTTT	CATSGKGSGTQYF
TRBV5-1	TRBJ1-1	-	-	TGCGCCAGCAGCTTGTCCCTCGGACAGTTGAACACTGAAGCTTTCTTT	CASSLSLGQLNTEAFF
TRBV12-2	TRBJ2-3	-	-	TGTGCAAGTCGCTTAGGGGAACTAGCGGGAGCCGGAACAGATACGCAGTATTTT	CASRLGELAGAGTDTQYF
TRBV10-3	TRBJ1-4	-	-	TGTGCCATCAGTGAACAGGAAAATGAAAAACTGTTTTTT	CAISEQENEKLFF
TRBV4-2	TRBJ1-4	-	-	TGTGCCAGCAGCCGGTACGGCGGGGGAACGGGAGTCGGTAATGAAAAACTGTTTTTT	CASSRYGGGTGVGNEKLFF